The present entry profiles one T cell receptor (beta chain) with its context. The target antigen is unknown. This entry belongs to a study of response to subunit inactivated influenza vaccine. The study, taken as a whole, reports: Each seasonal influenza vaccination recruits few new T cells, the authors suggested.

From the RT-PCR reads, TCRdb called clonotypes with MiXCR, one entry per CDR3 protein. The sample carries approximately 500,000 distinct CDR3 sequences, approximately 20% recorded once. The germline gives CDR1 DFQATT, CDR2 SNEGSKA (reference sequence). V was pared by 1 base and J by 8 bases, with 15 bases between. The CDR3 spans 14 residues. This sample also appeared in a second study, on T cells expressing NK-cell markers. Per that study: Making the TCR beta cDNA relied on 5'RACE template switching with UMIs. Several experiments added an anti-gamma-delta TCR antibody to sort only alpha-beta TCR T cells. In a group of 5 or 6 donors, dominant NKG2C+ clonotypes represented 1.0-7.0% of CD8+ T cells.

This receptor was obtained from a man aged 50 to 59 who received an inactivated influenza vaccine. The source material was CD4+ T cells sorted from PBMCs, sampled roughly 12 days after vaccination. V is TRBV20-1 and J is TRBJ2-1; D is perhaps TRBD1 (5 bases). The CDR3, as DNA: TGCAGTGCTAGAGTTCCGAGTCCAGGGTATGAGCAGTTCTTC. Translating it yields CSARVPSPGYEQFF.